This T cell receptor (beta chain) was obtained from a study of breast tumors, draining lymph nodes, adjacent tissues. Study-level findings and limits: Most tumor T cells seemingly derive from lymph node, then expand in tumor. Tumor and nontumor repertoires were significantly more similar in luminal-like than in basal-like breast cancer. Tumors had less TCR diversity than lymph nodes, more than nontumor tissue.

Of note for this clonotype: Its antigen is not known. A read error is possible here, since a much larger clone lies one base away.

CDR1 and CDR2 (germline): SGDLS, YYNGEE. The CDR3 totals 13 residues. The lymph nodes were axillary draining lymph nodes from breast cancer patients. TCRdb called the multiplex PCR reads again in MiXCR, with one record for every CDR3 protein. The sample comprises over 250,000 distinct CDR3 sequences, 30% of which are singletons, and around 1% rests with the top ten. V and J are TRBV9 and TRBJ2-7, with D possibly TRBD1 on 6 matching bases. This clonotype was obtained from a female donor with breast cancer. Some clones in this sample may be carry-over from other donors' samples. The sequenced material came from axillary lymph node tissue. CDR3 protein: CASSTRTAYERYF. DNA for the CDR3: TGTGCCAGCAGCACCCGGACAGCCTACGAGCGGTACTTC. The full variable domain, its missing parts supplied by reference TRBV9 and TRBJ2-7, is DSGVTQTPKHLITATGQRVTLRCSPRSGDLSVYWYQQSLDQGLQFLIQYYNGEERAKGNILERFSAQQFPDLHSELNLSSLELGDSALYFCASSTRTAYERYFGPGTRLTVT.